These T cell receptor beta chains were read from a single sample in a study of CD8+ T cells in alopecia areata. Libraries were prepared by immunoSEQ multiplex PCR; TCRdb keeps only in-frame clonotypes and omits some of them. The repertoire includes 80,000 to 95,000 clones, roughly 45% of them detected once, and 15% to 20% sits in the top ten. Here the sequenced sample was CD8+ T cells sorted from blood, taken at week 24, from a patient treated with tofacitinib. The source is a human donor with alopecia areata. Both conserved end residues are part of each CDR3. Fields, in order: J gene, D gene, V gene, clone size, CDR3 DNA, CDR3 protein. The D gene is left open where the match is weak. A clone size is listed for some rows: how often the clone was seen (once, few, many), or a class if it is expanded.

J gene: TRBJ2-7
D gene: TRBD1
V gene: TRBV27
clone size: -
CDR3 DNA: TGTGCCAGCAGTTTTAGAGGGGCAGGGGGCTCCTACGAGCAGTACTTC
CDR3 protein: CASSFRGAGGSYEQYF

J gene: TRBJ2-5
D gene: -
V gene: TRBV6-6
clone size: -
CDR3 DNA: TGTGCCAGCAGTTCACCGGGAGAATGGGAAGAGACCCAGTACTTC
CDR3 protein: CASSSPGEWEETQYF

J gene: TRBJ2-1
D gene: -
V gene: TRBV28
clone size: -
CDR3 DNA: TGTGCCAGCACCCTCTACAATGAGCAGTTCTTC
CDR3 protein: CASTLYNEQFF

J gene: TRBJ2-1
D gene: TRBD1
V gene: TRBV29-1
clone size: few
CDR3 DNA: TGCAGCGGGAAGCGGACAGGAGAATACAATGAGCAGTTCTTC
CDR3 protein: CSGKRTGEYNEQFF

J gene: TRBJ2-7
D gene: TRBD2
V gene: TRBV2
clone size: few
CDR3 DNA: TGTGCCAGCAGTGAATTGGGCGGGAGCTCCTACGAGCAGTACTTC
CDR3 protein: CASSELGGSSYEQYF

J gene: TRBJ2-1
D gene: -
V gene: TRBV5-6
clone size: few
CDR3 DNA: TGTGCCAGCAGCTTGGTAATGACACACGGAGACAATGAGCAGTTCTTC
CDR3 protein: CASSLVMTHGDNEQFF

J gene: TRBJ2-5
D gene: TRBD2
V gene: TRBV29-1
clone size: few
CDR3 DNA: TGCAGCGGTCCACTAGCGGGATCAGAGACCCAGTACTTC
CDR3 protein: CSGPLAGSETQYF

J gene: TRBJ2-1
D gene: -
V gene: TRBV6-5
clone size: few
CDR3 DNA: TGTGCCAGCAGTTTAAACAGAGCCCTCTACAATGAGCAGTTCTTC
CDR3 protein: CASSLNRALYNEQFF

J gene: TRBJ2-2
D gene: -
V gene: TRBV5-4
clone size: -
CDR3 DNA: TGTGCCAGCAGCTTGGCCGGGATAGACACCGGGGAGCTGTTTTTT
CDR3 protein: CASSLAGIDTGELFF

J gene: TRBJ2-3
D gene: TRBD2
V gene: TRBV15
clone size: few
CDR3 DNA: TGTGCCACCAGCAGAGTCCTTAGCGTGGGGGGGACAGATACGCAGTATTTT
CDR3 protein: CATSRVLSVGGTDTQYF

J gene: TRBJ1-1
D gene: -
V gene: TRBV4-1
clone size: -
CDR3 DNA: TGCGCCAGCAGCCAGGGACTGATGAACACTGAAGCTTTCTTT
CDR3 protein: CASSQGLMNTEAFF

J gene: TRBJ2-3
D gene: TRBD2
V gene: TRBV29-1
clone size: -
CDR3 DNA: TGCAGCGATCTAGCGGGAGGGCCGACCCCCACAGCAGATACGCAGTATTTT
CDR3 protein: CSDLAGGPTPTADTQYF

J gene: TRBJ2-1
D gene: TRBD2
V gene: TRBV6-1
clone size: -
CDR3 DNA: TGTGCCAGCAGCGGTAGCGGGTCCTACAATGAGCAGTTCTTC
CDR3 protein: CASSGSGSYNEQFF

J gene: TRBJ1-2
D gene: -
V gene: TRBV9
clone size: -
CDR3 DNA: TGTGCCAGCAGCCCCTCTGGGATGACTGCATCTAACTATGGCTACACCTTC
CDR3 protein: CASSPSGMTASNYGYTF

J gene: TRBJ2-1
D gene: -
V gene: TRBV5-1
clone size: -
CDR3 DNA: TGCGCCAGCAGCTTGGCCCGGGGCAATGAGCAGTTCTTC
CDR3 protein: CASSLARGNEQFF

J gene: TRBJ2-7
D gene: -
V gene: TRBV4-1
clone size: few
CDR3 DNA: TGCGCCAGCAGCCGCGGGACCGACTACGAGCAGTACTTC
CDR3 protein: CASSRGTDYEQYF

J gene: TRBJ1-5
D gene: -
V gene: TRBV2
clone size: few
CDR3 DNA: TGTGCCAGCAGTGACTTAGCTCCTATTAATCAGCCCCAGCATTTT
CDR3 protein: CASSDLAPINQPQHF

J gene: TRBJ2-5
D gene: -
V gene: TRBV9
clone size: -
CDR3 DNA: TGTGCCAGCAGCGGGGCGGGGGCCCAAGAGACCCAGTACTTC
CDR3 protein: CASSGAGAQETQYF

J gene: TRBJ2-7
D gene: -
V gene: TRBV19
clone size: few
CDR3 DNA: TGTGCCAGCAGGGGCGGAGACGAGCAGTACTTC
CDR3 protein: CASRGGDEQYF

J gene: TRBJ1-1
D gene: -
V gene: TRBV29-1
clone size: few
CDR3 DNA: TGCAGCGTGGAAGTCACTGAAGCTTTCTTT
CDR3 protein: CSVEVTEAFF

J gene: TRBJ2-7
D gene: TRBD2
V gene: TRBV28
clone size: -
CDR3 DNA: TGTGCCAGCAGTCCCTTCTCCGGGACTAACTTCTACGAGCAGTACTTC
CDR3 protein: CASSPFSGTNFYEQYF

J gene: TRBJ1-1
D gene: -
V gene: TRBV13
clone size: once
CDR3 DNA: TGTGCCAGCACCTTTAGGGGGATGATGAACACTGAAGCTTTCTTT
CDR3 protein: CASTFRGMMNTEAFF

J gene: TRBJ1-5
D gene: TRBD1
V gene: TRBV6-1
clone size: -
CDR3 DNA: TGTGCCAGCAGTCTACAGGACAGGGCGTATGAACCCCAGCATTTT
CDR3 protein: CASSLQDRAYEPQHF

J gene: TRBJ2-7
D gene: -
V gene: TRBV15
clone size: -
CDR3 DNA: TGTGCCACCAGCACGTTGCGGAGCTTAGAGCAGTACTTC
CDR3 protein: CATSTLRSLEQYF

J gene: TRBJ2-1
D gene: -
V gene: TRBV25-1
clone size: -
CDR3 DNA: TGTGCCAGCAGTACGGGGGCCCATGAGCAGTTCTTC
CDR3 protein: CASSTGAHEQFF

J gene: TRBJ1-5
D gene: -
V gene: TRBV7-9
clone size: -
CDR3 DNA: TGTGCCAGCAGCACGCCGGGGCTGGATCAGCCCCAGCATTTT
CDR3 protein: CASSTPGLDQPQHF

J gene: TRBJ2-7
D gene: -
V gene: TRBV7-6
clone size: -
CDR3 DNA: TGTGCCAGCAGCCAAGGGACAAACTACGAGCAGTACTTC
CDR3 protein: CASSQGTNYEQYF

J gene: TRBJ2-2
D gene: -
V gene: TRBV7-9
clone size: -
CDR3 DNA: TGTGCCAGCGCCGCGGCGGGTTACACCGGGGAGCTGTTTTTT
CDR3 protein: CASAAAGYTGELFF

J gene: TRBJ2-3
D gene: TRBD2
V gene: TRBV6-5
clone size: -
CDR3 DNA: TGTGCCAGCAGTTCCTCAGCGGGAGGGGGCACAGATACGCAGTATTTT
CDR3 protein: CASSSSAGGGTDTQYF

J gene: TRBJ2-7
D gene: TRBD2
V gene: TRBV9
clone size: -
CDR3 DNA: TGTGCCAGCTCTTCTCCTTGGGGGGGCTCCTACGAGCAGTACTTC
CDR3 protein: CASSSPWGGSYEQYF

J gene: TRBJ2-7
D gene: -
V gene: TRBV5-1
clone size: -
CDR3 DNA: TGCGCCAGCAGCTTGTGGTTAAGGGACGAGCAGTACTTC
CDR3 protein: CASSLWLRDEQYF

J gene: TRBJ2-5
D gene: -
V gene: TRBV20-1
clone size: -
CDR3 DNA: TGCAGTGTAGGAGAGACCCAGTACTTC
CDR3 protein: CSVGETQYF

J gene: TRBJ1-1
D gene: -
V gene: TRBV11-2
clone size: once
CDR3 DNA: TGTGCCAGCAGCCTGGGGGGAGCGGACACTGAAGCTTTCTTT
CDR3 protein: CASSLGGADTEAFF

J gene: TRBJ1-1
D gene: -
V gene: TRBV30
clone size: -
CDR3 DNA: TGTGCCTGGAGTGTATGGGGAGGGGGACATGGAGACACTGAAGCTTTCTTT
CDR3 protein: CAWSVWGGGHGDTEAFF

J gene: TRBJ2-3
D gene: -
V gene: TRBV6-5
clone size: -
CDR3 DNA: TGTGCCAGCAGTTTCGACAGAACAGATACGCAGTATTTT
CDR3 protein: CASSFDRTDTQYF

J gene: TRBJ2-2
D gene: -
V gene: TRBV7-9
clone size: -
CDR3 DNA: TGTGCCAGCAGCGCGTCTACCCGGGCAAGAAGAGGGAACACCGGGGAGCTGTTTTTT
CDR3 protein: CASSASTRARRGNTGELFF

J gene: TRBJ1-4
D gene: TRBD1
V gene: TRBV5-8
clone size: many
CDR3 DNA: TGTGCCAGCAGCGCTGGACAGGGTAACAATGAAAAACTGTTTTTT
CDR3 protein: CASSAGQGNNEKLFF

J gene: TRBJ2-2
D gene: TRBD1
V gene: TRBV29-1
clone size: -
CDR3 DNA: TGCAGCGTTGGCGGACAGGGTGGGATCACCGGGGAGCTGTTTTTT
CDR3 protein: CSVGGQGGITGELFF

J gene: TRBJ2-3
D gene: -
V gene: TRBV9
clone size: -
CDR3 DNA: TGTGCCAGCAGCGTACTACAGGGTACGCAGTATTTT
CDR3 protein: CASSVLQGTQYF

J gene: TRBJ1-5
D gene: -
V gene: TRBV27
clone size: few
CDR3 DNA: TGTGCCAGCCGGATTAAGGGTAGAGGTCAGCCCCAGCATTTT
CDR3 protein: CASRIKGRGQPQHF

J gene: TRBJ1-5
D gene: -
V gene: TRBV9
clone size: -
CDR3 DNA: TGTGCCAGCAGCGTAGACGGGCAAAGTATGCCCCAGCATTTT
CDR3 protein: CASSVDGQSMPQHF

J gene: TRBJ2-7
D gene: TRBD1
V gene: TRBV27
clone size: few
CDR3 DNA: TGTGCCAGCAGTGCCGGGACAGGGGTTATCTACGAGCAGTACTTC
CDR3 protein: CASSAGTGVIYEQYF

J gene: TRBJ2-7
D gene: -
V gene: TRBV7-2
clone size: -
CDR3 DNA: TGTGCCAGCAGCCCGGGGGCGGGAACCTACGAGCAGTACTTC
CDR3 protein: CASSPGAGTYEQYF

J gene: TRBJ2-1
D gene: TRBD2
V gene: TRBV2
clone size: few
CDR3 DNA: TGTGCCAGCAGTTCACTAGCGGGGTCCTACAATGAGCAGTTCTTC
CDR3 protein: CASSSLAGSYNEQFF